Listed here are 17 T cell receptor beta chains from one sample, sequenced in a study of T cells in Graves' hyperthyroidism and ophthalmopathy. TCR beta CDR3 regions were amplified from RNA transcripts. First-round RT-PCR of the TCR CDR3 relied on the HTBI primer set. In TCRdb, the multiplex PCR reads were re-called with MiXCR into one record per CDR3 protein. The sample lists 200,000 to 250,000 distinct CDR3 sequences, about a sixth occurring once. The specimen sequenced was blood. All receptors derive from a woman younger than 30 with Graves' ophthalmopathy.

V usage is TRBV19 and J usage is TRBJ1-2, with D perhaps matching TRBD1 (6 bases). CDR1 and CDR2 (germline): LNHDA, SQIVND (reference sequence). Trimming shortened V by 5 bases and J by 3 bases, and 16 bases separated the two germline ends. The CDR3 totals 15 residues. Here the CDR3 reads CASSPWGGADYGYTF. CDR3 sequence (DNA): TGTGCCAGTAGTCCCTGGGGGGGCGCGGACTATGGCTACACCTTC.

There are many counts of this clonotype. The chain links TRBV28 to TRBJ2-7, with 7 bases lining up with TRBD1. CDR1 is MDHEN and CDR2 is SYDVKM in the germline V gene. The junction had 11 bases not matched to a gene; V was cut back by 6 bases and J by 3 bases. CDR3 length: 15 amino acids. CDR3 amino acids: CASRRGWDRHYEQYF. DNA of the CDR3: TGTGCCAGCAGGCGAGGGTGGGACAGACACTACGAGCAGTACTTC.

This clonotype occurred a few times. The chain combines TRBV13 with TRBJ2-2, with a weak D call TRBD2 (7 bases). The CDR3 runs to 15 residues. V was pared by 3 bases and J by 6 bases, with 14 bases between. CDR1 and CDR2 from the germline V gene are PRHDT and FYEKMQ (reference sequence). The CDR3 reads CASSLGGPSAGELFF. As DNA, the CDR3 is TGTGCCAGCAGCTTGGGGGGGCCAAGCGCCGGGGAGCTGTTTTTT.

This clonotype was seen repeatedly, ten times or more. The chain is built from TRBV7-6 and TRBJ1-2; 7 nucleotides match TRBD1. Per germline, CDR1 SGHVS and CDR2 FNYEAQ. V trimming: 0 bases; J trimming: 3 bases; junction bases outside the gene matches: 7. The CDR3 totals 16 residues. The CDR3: CASSLAPGGGHYGYTF. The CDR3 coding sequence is TGTGCCAGCAGCTTAGCCCCAGGGGGTGGGCACTATGGCTACACCTTC.

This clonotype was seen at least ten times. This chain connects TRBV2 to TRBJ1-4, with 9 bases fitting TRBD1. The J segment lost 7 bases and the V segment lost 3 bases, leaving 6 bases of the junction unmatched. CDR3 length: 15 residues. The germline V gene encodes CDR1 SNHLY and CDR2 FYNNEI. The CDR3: CASSDRQGVAEKLFF. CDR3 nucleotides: TGTGCCAGCAGTGACAGACAGGGGGTGGCTGAAAAACTGTTTTTT.

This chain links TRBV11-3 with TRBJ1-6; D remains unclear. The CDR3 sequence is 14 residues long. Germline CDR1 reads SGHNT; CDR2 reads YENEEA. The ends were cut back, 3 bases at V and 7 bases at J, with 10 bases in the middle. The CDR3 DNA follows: TGTGCCAGCAGCTTGCCGTCTGGGAATTCACCCCTCCACTTT. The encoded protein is CASSLPSGNSPLHF.

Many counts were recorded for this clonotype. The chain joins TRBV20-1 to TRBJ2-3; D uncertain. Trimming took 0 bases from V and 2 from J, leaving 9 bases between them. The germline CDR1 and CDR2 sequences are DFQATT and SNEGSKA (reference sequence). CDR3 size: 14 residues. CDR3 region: CSARENLHTDTQYF. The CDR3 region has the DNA TGCAGTGCTAGAGAGAACTTACACACAGATACGCAGTATTTT.

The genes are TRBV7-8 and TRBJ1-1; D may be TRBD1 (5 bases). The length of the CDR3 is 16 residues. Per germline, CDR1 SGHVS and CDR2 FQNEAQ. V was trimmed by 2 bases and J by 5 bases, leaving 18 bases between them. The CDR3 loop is CASSLPRWGERTEAFF. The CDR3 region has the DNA TGTGCCAGCAGCTTACCGCGGTGGGGCGAGCGGACTGAAGCTTTCTTT. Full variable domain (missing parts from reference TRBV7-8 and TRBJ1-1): GAGVSQSPRYKVAKRGQDVALRCDPISGHVSLFWYQQALGQGPEFLTYFQNEAQLDKSGLPSDRFFAERPEGSVSTLKIQRTQQEDSAVYLCASSLPRWGERTEAFFGQGTRLTVV.

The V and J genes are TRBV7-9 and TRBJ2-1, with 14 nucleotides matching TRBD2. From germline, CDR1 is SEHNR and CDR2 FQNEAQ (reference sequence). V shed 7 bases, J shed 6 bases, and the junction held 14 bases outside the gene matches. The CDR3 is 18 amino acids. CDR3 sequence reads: CASNPTVRTSGGTNEQFF. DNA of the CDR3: TGTGCCAGCAACCCAACGGTGAGGACTAGCGGGGGGACCAATGAGCAGTTCTTC.

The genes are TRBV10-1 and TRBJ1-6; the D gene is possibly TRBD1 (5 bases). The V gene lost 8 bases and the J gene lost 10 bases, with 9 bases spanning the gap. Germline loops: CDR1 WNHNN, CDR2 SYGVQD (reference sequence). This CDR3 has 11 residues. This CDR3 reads CASGGLSPLHF. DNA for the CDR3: TGCGCCAGCGGGGGATTATCACCCCTCCACTTT.

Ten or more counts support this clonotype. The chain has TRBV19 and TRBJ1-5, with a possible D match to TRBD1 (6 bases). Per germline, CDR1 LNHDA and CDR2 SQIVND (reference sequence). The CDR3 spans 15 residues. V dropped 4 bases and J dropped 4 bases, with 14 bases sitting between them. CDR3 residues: CASSRTPRGNQPQHF. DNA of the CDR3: TGTGCCAGTAGTAGGACTCCGAGGGGGAATCAGCCCCAGCATTTT.

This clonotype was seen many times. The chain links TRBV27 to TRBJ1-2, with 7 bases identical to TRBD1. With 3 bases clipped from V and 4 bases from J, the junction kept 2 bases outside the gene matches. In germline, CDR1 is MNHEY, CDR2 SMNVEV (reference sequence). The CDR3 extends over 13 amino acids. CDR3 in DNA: TGTGCCAGCAGTTTTCGACAGGGCTATGGCTACACCTTC. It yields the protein CASSFRQGYGYTF.

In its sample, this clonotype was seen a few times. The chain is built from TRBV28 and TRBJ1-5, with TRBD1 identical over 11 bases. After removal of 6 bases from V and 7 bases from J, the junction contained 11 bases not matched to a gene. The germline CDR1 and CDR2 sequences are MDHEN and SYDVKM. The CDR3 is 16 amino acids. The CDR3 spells CASRGGTGGSRQPQHF. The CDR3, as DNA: TGTGCCAGCAGGGGGGGGACAGGGGGAAGTCGGCAGCCCCAGCATTTT. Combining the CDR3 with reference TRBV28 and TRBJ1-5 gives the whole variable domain DVKVTQSSRYLVKRTGEKVFLECVQDMDHENMFWYRQDPGLGLRLIYFSYDVKMKEKGDIPEGYSVSREKKERFSLILESASTNQTSMYLCASRGGTGGSRQPQHFGDGTRLSIL.

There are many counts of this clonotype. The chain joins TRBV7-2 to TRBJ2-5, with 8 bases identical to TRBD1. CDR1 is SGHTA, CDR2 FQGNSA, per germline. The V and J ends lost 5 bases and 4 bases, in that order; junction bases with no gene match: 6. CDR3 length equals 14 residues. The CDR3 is CASSPGQGLETQYF. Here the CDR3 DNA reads TGTGCCAGCAGCCCTGGACAGGGACTAGAGACCCAGTACTTC.

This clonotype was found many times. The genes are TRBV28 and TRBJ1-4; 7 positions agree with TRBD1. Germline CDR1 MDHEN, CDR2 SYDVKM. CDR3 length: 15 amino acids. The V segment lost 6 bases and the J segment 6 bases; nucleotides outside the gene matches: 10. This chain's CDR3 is CASRRTQGRDEKLFF. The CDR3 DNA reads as TGTGCCAGCAGAAGGACACAGGGGAGAGATGAAAAACTGTTTTTT.

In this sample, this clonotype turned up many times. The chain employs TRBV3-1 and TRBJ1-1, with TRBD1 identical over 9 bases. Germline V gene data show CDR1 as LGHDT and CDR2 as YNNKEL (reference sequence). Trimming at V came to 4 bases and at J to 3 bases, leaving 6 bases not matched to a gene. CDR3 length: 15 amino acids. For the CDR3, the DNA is TGTGCCAGCAGCCTTGCCGGGACAGGGTACACTGAAGCTTTCTTT. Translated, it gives CASSLAGTGYTEAFF.

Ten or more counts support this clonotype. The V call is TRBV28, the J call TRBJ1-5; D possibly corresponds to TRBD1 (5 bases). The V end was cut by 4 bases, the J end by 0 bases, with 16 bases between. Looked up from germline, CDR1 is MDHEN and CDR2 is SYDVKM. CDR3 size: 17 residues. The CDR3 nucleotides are TGTGCCAGCAGTTCGAACCTGGACAACATTAGCAATCAGCCCCAGCATTTT. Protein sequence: CASSSNLDNISNQPQHF.